A selection of T cell receptor beta chains follows, all from one sample in a study of cytotoxic CD8 clonotypes in ibrutinib-treated CLL. The table came from immunoSEQ multiplex PCR; TCRdb's copy has only in-frame clones and leaves some out. The table lists some 130,000 clones, 75% to 90% of them singletons. This material consisted of PBMCs, taken after 24 months of ibrutinib treatment. The receptors derive from a human donor with chronic lymphocytic leukemia. Both conserved end residues are part of each CDR3. Fields, in order: D gene, V gene, J gene, clone size, CDR3 protein, CDR3 DNA. A D gene is named only where the DNA matches it firmly. Expanded clones are given a class, and other clones once, few, many or no size at all.

d_gene: TRBD1
v_gene: TRBV5-1
j_gene: TRBJ1-1
abundance: once
CDR3aa: CASSSQGGTEAFF
CDR3nt: TGCGCCAGCAGCTCACAGGGGGGCACTGAAGCTTTCTTT

d_gene: TRBD2
v_gene: TRBV19
j_gene: TRBJ2-1
abundance: -
CDR3aa: CASSATTSGILTGGNEQFF
CDR3nt: TGTGCCAGTAGTGCAACGACTAGCGGGATATTAACCGGTGGCAATGAGCAGTTCTTC

d_gene: -
v_gene: TRBV28
j_gene: TRBJ2-7
abundance: -
CDR3aa: CASSQASRGEQYF
CDR3nt: TGTGCCAGCAGTCAAGCCTCCCGGGGGGAGCAGTACTTC

d_gene: TRBD1
v_gene: TRBV9
j_gene: TRBJ2-3
abundance: -
CDR3aa: CASSVAQGAADTQYF
CDR3nt: TGTGCCAGCAGCGTAGCGCAGGGGGCGGCAGATACGCAGTATTTT

d_gene: -
v_gene: TRBV29-1
j_gene: TRBJ1-2
abundance: -
CDR3aa: CSVAVGSGYTF
CDR3nt: TGCAGCGTTGCGGTGGGGAGCGGCTACACCTTC

d_gene: -
v_gene: TRBV18
j_gene: TRBJ1-4
abundance: -
CDR3aa: CASSPPWDAEGEKLFF
CDR3nt: TGTGCCAGCTCACCGCCATGGGACGCGGAAGGCGAAAAACTGTTTTTT

d_gene: -
v_gene: TRBV7-2
j_gene: TRBJ1-1
abundance: -
CDR3aa: CASSLVQGTEAFF
CDR3nt: TGTGCCAGCAGCTTGGTGCAGGGCACTGAAGCTTTCTTT

d_gene: -
v_gene: TRBV4-2
j_gene: TRBJ2-2
abundance: once
CDR3aa: CASSQDRATGELFF
CDR3nt: TGTGCCAGCAGCCAAGACAGGGCTACCGGGGAGCTGTTTTTT

d_gene: TRBD2
v_gene: TRBV19
j_gene: TRBJ2-5
abundance: -
CDR3aa: CASSAWTSGRGETQYF
CDR3nt: TGTGCCAGTAGTGCCTGGACTAGCGGGAGAGGAGAGACCCAGTACTTC

d_gene: -
v_gene: TRBV7-9
j_gene: TRBJ2-3
abundance: -
CDR3aa: CASSFKGPRGADTQYF
CDR3nt: TGTGCCAGCAGCTTTAAGGGGCCGCGGGGAGCAGATACGCAGTATTTT

d_gene: -
v_gene: TRBV30
j_gene: TRBJ1-2
abundance: -
CDR3aa: CAWRGPGVGGYTF
CDR3nt: TGTGCCTGGAGGGGGCCCGGGGTAGGGGGCTACACCTTC

d_gene: TRBD1
v_gene: TRBV5-6
j_gene: TRBJ1-6
abundance: -
CDR3aa: CASSWDRDNSPLHF
CDR3nt: TGTGCCAGCAGCTGGGACAGAGATAATTCACCCCTCCACTTT

d_gene: -
v_gene: TRBV19
j_gene: TRBJ2-2
abundance: -
CDR3aa: CASSIAGRTGELFF
CDR3nt: TGTGCCAGTAGTATTGCAGGGCGTACCGGGGAGCTGTTTTTT

d_gene: -
v_gene: TRBV5-4
j_gene: TRBJ1-1
abundance: -
CDR3aa: CASSLGGRTEAFF
CDR3nt: TGTGCCAGCAGCCTCGGGGGGAGGACTGAAGCTTTCTTT

d_gene: -
v_gene: TRBV28
j_gene: TRBJ1-2
abundance: -
CDR3aa: CASSYLYGYTF
CDR3nt: TGTGCCAGCAGTTATCTCTATGGCTACACCTTC

d_gene: -
v_gene: TRBV4-1
j_gene: TRBJ2-5
abundance: -
CDR3aa: CASSPPAGWRGLRPEETQYF
CDR3nt: TGCGCCAGCAGCCCCCCTGCGGGGTGGAGGGGCCTGCGGCCCGAAGAGACCCAGTACTTC

d_gene: -
v_gene: TRBV29-1
j_gene: TRBJ1-1
abundance: -
CDR3aa: CSAEAGEAFF
CDR3nt: TGCAGCGCTGAGGCAGGTGAAGCTTTCTTT

d_gene: -
v_gene: TRBV5-4
j_gene: TRBJ2-2
abundance: -
CDR3aa: CASSPTAGEAGELFF
CDR3nt: TGTGCCAGCAGCCCCACGGCAGGGGAGGCCGGGGAGCTGTTTTTT

d_gene: TRBD1
v_gene: TRBV19
j_gene: TRBJ2-3
abundance: -
CDR3aa: CASGRGLTDTQYF
CDR3nt: TGTGCCAGCGGAAGGGGGCTCACAGATACGCAGTATTTT

d_gene: -
v_gene: TRBV4-1
j_gene: TRBJ2-6
abundance: -
CDR3aa: CASSQDPASDQSSGANVLTF
CDR3nt: TGCGCCAGCAGCCAAGATCCTGCTAGCGACCAGAGCTCTGGGGCCAACGTCCTGACTTTC

d_gene: -
v_gene: TRBV5-4
j_gene: TRBJ2-1
abundance: once
CDR3aa: CATHGGTPEQFF
CDR3nt: TGTGCCACCCACGGGGGCACCCCTGAGCAGTTCTTC

d_gene: -
v_gene: TRBV20-1
j_gene: TRBJ1-1
abundance: -
CDR3aa: CSETGNGEAFF
CDR3nt: TGCAGTGAGACGGGGAACGGTGAAGCTTTCTTT

d_gene: -
v_gene: TRBV5-6
j_gene: TRBJ2-7
abundance: -
CDR3aa: CASSLVAGYEQYF
CDR3nt: TGTGCCAGCAGCCTGGTGGCGGGCTACGAGCAGTACTTC

d_gene: -
v_gene: TRBV7-9
j_gene: TRBJ1-1
abundance: -
CDR3aa: CASSPDTVRRAFF
CDR3nt: TGTGCCAGCAGCCCGGACACGGTGAGGCGAGCTTTCTTT

d_gene: TRBD1
v_gene: TRBV25-1
j_gene: TRBJ1-6
abundance: few
CDR3aa: CASSETGGSSPLHF
CDR3nt: TGTGCCAGCAGTGAGACAGGGGGCAGTTCACCCCTCCACTTT

d_gene: -
v_gene: TRBV10-3
j_gene: TRBJ2-1
abundance: -
CDR3aa: CAISNQRSYNEQFF
CDR3nt: TGTGCCATCTCGAACCAGCGGTCCTACAATGAGCAGTTCTTC

d_gene: -
v_gene: TRBV4-1
j_gene: TRBJ2-5
abundance: -
CDR3aa: CASSQVGSQETQYF
CDR3nt: TGCGCCAGCAGCCAAGTAGGATCCCAAGAGACCCAGTACTTC

d_gene: TRBD2
v_gene: TRBV11-3
j_gene: TRBJ2-5
abundance: -
CDR3aa: CASSSGTSGRETQYF
CDR3nt: TGTGCCAGCAGCTCTGGGACTAGCGGGAGGGAGACCCAGTACTTC

d_gene: TRBD2
v_gene: TRBV4-3
j_gene: TRBJ2-2
abundance: once
CDR3aa: CASSQDMAGGRNTGELFF
CDR3nt: TGCGCCAGCAGCCAAGATATGGCGGGAGGCAGGAACACCGGGGAGCTGTTTTTT

d_gene: TRBD2
v_gene: TRBV27
j_gene: TRBJ2-1
abundance: -
CDR3aa: CASSFAGGPGNNEQFF
CDR3nt: TGTGCCAGCAGTTTTGCGGGGGGGCCAGGAAACAATGAGCAGTTCTTC

d_gene: -
v_gene: TRBV21-1
j_gene: TRBJ2-1
abundance: -
CDR3aa: CASSKVRRLAANNEQFF
CDR3nt: TGTGCCAGCAGCAAAGTTAGACGGCTAGCGGCGAACAATGAGCAGTTCTTC

d_gene: -
v_gene: TRBV9
j_gene: TRBJ1-3
abundance: -
CDR3aa: CASSVALAGNSGNTIYF
CDR3nt: TGTGCCAGCAGCGTAGCTTTGGCAGGGAACTCTGGAAACACCATATATTTT